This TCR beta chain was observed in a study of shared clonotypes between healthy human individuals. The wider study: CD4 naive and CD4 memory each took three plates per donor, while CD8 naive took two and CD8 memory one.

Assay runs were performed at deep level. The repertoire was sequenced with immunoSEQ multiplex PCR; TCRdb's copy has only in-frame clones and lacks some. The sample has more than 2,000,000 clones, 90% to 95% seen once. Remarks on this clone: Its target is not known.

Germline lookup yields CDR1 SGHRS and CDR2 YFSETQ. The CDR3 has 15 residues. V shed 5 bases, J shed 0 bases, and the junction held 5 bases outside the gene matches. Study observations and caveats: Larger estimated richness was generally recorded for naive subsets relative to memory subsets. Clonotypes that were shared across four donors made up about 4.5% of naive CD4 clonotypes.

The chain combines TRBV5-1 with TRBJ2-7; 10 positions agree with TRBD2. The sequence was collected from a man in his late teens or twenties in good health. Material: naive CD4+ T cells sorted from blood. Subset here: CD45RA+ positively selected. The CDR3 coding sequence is TGCGCCAGCAGTCATAGGACTAGCGGCTCCTACGAGCAGTACTTC. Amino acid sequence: CASSHRTSGSYEQYF.